This T cell receptor beta chain was retrieved from a study of blood T cells in healthy people across ages. This CDR3 is 15 amino acids long. Trimming removed 0 bases at V and 5 bases at J, with 11 bases between. Germline assignment: CDR1 LGHNA and CDR2 YNFKEQ. Primers used in a second PCR of about 6 to 12 cycles were a sample-barcoded 5' primer and a J-beta primer mix. Each cDNA molecule, via a template-switch adaptor with 12 random nucleotides, was tagged. TCRdb ran MiXCR on the 5' RACE reads and lists one entry per CDR3 protein. The profile covers about 690,000 distinct CDR3 sequences, with approximately 40% appearing a single time and approximately 29% taken by the ten largest. Donation came from healthy Caucasian individuals in Russia who were aged about 6 to 100. Isolation yielded PBMCs, at least 7 million per sample, in every case.

The TCR sequence derives from a man older than 75 in good health. The J gene is TRBJ1-5, the V gene TRBV4-2; no reliable D call. The sample taken for sequencing was blood. The CDR3 DNA sequence: TGTGCCAGCAGCCAAGATCGGGGATCCCATCAGCCCCAGCATTTT. Its translation: CASSQDRGSHQPQHF.